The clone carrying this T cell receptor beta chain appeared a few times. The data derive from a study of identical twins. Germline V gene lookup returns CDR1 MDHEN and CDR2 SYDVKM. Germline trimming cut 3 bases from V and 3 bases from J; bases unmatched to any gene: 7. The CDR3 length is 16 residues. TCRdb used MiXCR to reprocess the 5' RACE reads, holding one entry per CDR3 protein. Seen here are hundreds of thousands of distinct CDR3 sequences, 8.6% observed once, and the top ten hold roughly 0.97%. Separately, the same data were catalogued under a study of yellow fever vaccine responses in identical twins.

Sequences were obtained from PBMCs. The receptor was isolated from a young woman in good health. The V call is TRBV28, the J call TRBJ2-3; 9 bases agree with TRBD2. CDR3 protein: CASSFARGGLTDTQYF. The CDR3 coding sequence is TGTGCCAGCAGTTTTGCGCGGGGGGGCCTTACAGATACGCAGTATTTT.